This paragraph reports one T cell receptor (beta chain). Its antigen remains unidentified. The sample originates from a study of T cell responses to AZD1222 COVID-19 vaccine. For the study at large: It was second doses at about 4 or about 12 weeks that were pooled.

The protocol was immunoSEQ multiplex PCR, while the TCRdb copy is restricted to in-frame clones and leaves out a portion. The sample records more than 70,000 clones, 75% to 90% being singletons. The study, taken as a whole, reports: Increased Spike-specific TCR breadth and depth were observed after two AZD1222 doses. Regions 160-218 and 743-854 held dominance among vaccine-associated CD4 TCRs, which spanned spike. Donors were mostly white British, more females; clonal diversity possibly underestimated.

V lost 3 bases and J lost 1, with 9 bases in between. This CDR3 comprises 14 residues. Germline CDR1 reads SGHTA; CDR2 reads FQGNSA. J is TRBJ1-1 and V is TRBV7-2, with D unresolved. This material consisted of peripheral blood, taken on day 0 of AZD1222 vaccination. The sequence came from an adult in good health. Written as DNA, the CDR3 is TGTGCCAGCAGCTTCTCCATGGGGAACACTGAAGCTTTCTTT. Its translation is CASSFSMGNTEAFF.